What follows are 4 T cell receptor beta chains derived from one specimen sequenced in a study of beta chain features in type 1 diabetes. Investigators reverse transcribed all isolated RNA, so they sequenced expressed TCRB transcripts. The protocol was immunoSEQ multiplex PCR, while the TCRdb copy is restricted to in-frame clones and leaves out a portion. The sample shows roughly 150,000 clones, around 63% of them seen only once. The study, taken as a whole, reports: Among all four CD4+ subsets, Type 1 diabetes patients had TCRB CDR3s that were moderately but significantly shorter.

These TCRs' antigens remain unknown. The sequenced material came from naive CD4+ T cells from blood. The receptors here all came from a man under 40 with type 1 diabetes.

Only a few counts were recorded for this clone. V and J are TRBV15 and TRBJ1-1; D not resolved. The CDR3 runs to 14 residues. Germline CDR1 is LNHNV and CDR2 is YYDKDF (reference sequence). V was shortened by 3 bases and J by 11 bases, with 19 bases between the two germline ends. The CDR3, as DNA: TGTGCCACCAGCAGCGGGATGGAGGGCATGAGGGCTTTCTTT. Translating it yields CATSSGMEGMRAFF.

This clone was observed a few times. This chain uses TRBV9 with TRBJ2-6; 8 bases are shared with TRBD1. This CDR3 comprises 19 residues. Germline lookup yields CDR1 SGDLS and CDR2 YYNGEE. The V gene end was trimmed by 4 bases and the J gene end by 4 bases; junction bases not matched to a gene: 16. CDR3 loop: CASSPRTSDRALGANVLTF. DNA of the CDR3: TGTGCCAGCAGCCCCCGGACCTCGGACAGGGCTCTAGGGGCCAACGTCCTGACTTTC.

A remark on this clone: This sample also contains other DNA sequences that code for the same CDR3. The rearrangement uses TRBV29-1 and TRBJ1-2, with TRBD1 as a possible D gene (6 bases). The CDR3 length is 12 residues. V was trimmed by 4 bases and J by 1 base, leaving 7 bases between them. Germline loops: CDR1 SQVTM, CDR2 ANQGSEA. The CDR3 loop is CSVGGGNYGYTF. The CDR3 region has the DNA TGCAGCGTTGGAGGGGGTAACTATGGCTACACCTTC.

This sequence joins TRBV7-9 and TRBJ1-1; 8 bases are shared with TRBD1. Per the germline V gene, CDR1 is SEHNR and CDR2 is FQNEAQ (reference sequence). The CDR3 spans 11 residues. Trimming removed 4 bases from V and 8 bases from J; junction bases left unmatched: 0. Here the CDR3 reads CASSWDREAFF. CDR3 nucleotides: TGTGCCAGCAGCTGGGACAGGGAAGCTTTCTTT.